Listed below are T cell receptor beta chains from one sample, sequenced in a study of high-grade serous ovarian cancer treatment subgroups. Sequenced by immunoSEQ multiplex PCR; TCRdb stores in-frame clones only, minus some. The sample gives around 37,000 clones, about four fifths of which show up once; around 3.3% is in the top ten. The sequenced sample was tumor tissue. These receptors were obtained from a human donor with high-grade serous ovarian cancer. CDR3s include the opening cysteine and the closing phenylalanine or tryptophan. A D gene is named only where the DNA matches it firmly. Clone size, where shown, is once, few, many, or a class for clones that have expanded.

d_gene	j_gene	v_gene	abundance	len	CDR3aa	CDR3nt
NA	TRBJ1-5	TRBV6-5	few	8	CASSHEHF	TGTGCCAGCAGTCACGAGCATTTT
NA	TRBJ2-3	TRBV14	NA	17	CASSQVLKGQGPDTQYF	TGTGCCAGCAGCCAAGTCTTAAAGGGGCAGGGGCCAGATACGCAGTATTTT
NA	TRBJ1-1	TRBV27	NA	15	CASSLDSGQNTEAFF	TGTGCCAGCAGTTTAGACTCAGGACAGAACACTGAAGCTTTCTTT
NA	TRBJ2-3	TRBV11-2	NA	15	CASSLGSGMTDTQYF	TGTGCCAGCAGCTTAGGCAGCGGTATGACAGATACGCAGTATTTT
NA	TRBJ1-1	TRBV15	few	15	CATSRGGQRNTEAFF	TGTGCCACCAGCAGAGGAGGACAGAGGAACACTGAAGCTTTCTTT
NA	TRBJ2-6	TRBV10-3	NA	14	CAISQALGANVLTF	TGTGCCATCAGTCAGGCCCTTGGGGCCAACGTCCTGACTTTC
NA	TRBJ1-2	TRBV7-9	NA	15	CASSLPLWEGDGYTF	TGTGCCAGCAGCTTACCTCTTTGGGAGGGTGATGGCTACACCTTC
NA	TRBJ1-2	TRBV6-1	NA	15	CASSSTLFRRDGYTF	TGTGCCAGCAGTTCCACCCTCTTTCGGCGCGATGGCTACACCTTC
NA	TRBJ2-7	TRBV6-5	once	12	CASSYDFYEQYF	TGTGCCAGCAGTTACGACTTTTACGAGCAGTACTTC
NA	TRBJ1-2	TRBV7-9	NA	12	CASTPVSYGYTF	TGTGCCAGCACCCCCGTGAGCTATGGCTACACCTTC
TRBD2	TRBJ2-1	TRBV5-1	NA	16	CASSPVVGLAGNEQFF	TGCGCCAGCAGCCCGGTCGTGGGACTAGCGGGAAATGAGCAGTTCTTC
NA	TRBJ2-5	TRBV9	NA	13	CASSVLEEETQYF	TGTGCCAGCAGCGTGTTGGAGGAAGAGACCCAGTACTTC
NA	TRBJ1-5	TRBV7-2	NA	14	CASSWGGSNQPQHF	TGTGCCAGCAGCTGGGGGGGGAGCAATCAGCCCCAGCATTTT
NA	TRBJ1-2	TRBV7-9	NA	13	CASSSVVNYGYTF	TGTGCCAGCAGCTCCGTAGTGAACTATGGCTACACCTTC
NA	TRBJ1-1	TRBV7-2	NA	14	CASSETGKGFEAFF	TGTGCCAGCAGCGAGACAGGTAAAGGTTTTGAAGCTTTCTTT